This TCR beta chain emerged from a study of regulatory T cells in long-lasting Graves disease. Losses at the gene ends were 3 bases for V and 3 bases for J; bases not matched to a gene: 10. Germline V CDR1 and CDR2: SGHRS, YFSETQ. The CDR3 is 17 amino acids. This clonotype showed up many times. The TCR beta library used iRepertoire HTBI primers with Arm-PCR amplification of CDR3. TCRdb reanalysed the multiplex PCR reads using MiXCR and keeps one entry per CDR3 protein. The sample consists of approximately 470,000 distinct CDR3 sequences, 15% to 20% of them appearing once. As to time point: newly diagnosed GD, antithyroid drugs for less than 3 months. Preparation of the TCR library used RNA extracted from PBMCs. This sample was also put to use in a study of T cells in Graves' hyperthyroidism and ophthalmopathy. Turning to that study: Criteria for exclusion of patients were uncontrolled infection, other autoimmune disease, pregnancy or lactation.

This chain connects TRBV5-1 to TRBJ2-1; 9 bases match TRBD2. The sample in question was peripheral blood mononuclear cells (PBMCs), obtained at new diagnosis, from a patient treated with antithyroid drugs. This sequence was found in a man aged 40-49 years with Graves disease. The CDR3 DNA reads TGCGCCAGCAGCTCGACTCGCGGACTAGCGAACTACAATGAGCAGTTCTTC. Translation: CASSSTRGLANYNEQFF.